This T cell receptor (beta chain) was identified during a study of blood T cells in healthy people across ages. Study-level findings and limits: Roughly linear age-related decline in beta diversity appeared, significant by age around 40. It was the long-lived donors that had more naive CD4+ cells and higher diversity than aged donors.

This clonotype was counted a few times. Its antigen is unidentified. The CDR3 length is 16 residues. V lost 4 bases and J 2 bases, leaving 20 bases between the germline ends. The germline V gene encodes CDR1 SQVTM and CDR2 ANQGSEA. There were at least 5.5 micrograms of total RNA extracted from every sample. Together with a sample-barcoded 5' primer, a J-beta primer mix was included in a second PCR lasting about 7 to 12 cycles. Tagging of each cDNA molecule was performed by a template-switch adaptor with 12 random nucleotides. TCRdb recomputed calls from the 5' RACE reads with MiXCR, one row per CDR3 protein. The repertoire consists of hundreds of thousands of distinct CDR3 sequences, with 45% to 55% occurring once and the leading ten covering 20% to 25%.

This clonotype was obtained from a man older than 75 in good health. This chain connects TRBV29-1 to TRBJ2-5, with D maybe TRBD1 (5 bases). The sample was blood. The CDR3, as DNA: TGCAGCGTTGGACTCGCCGGAAGGGGCTTACAAGAGACCCAGTACTTC. This codes for CSVGLAGRGLQETQYF.